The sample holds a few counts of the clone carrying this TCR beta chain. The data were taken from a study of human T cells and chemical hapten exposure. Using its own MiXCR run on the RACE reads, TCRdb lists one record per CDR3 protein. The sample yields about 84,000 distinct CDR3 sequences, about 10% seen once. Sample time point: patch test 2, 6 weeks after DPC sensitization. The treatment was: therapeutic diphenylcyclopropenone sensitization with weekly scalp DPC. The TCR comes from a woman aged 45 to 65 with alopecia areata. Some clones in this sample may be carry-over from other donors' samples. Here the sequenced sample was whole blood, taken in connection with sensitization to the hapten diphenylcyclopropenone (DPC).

CDR3 nucleotide sequence: TGTGCTAGTGGTTTGGCTAGCGCGATGAATGAGCAGTTCTTC. Translated: CASGLASAMNEQFF. J is TRBJ2-1 and V is TRBV12-5, with D tentatively TRBD2 (6 bases). Germline CDR1 LGHNT, CDR2 FRNRAP. There are 14 residues in the CDR3. V shed 1 base and J shed 7 bases, with 11 bases lying between them.